A selection of T cell receptor beta chains follows, all from one sample in a study of CXCR3-negative and CXCR3-positive naive CD8 T cells. TCRdb reworked the 5' RACE reads into one entry per CDR3 protein, no DNA. The sample data list 75,000 to 100,000 distinct CDR3 sequences. The specimen was naive CXCR3- CD8+ T cells from blood. The receptors come from a human donor in good health. Some clones in this sample may be carry-over from other donors' samples. Both conserved end residues are part of each CDR3. Clone size is stated in some rows and not others, as once, few, many or a class when expanded.

J gene: TRBJ2-5; V gene: TRBV29-1; clone size: -; CDR3 protein: CSVGLQGKQETQYF
J gene: TRBJ2-3; V gene: TRBV3-1; clone size: -; CDR3 protein: CASSQELTDNRPTDTQYF
J gene: TRBJ2-7; V gene: TRBV6-2/TRBV6-3; clone size: -; CDR3 protein: CASKVIQGEQYF
J gene: TRBJ2-3; V gene: TRBV28; clone size: -; CDR3 protein: CASSKTSGRSDTQYF
J gene: TRBJ2-7; V gene: TRBV15; clone size: -; CDR3 protein: CATSTLRVSVDAVYEQYF
J gene: TRBJ2-7; V gene: TRBV20-1; clone size: -; CDR3 protein: CSAREGGPGHDSYEQYF
J gene: TRBJ2-1; V gene: TRBV29-1; clone size: -; CDR3 protein: CSVEGTLVSGGSGNEQFF
J gene: TRBJ2-7; V gene: TRBV10-3; clone size: -; CDR3 protein: CAIGIPYEQYF
J gene: TRBJ2-3; V gene: TRBV29-1; clone size: -; CDR3 protein: CSVEDRTGTDTQYF
J gene: TRBJ2-7; V gene: TRBV9; clone size: medium-sized; CDR3 protein: CASSVGQTYEQYF
J gene: TRBJ2-3; V gene: TRBV13; clone size: -; CDR3 protein: CASSFGGVGTDTQYF
J gene: TRBJ2-1; V gene: TRBV5-5; clone size: -; CDR3 protein: CASSLVINNNEQFF
J gene: TRBJ2-7; V gene: TRBV7-2; clone size: -; CDR3 protein: CASSSDLTYEQYF
J gene: TRBJ2-2; V gene: TRBV4-3; clone size: -; CDR3 protein: CASSRSWGSGELFF
J gene: TRBJ2-7; V gene: TRBV5-1; clone size: -; CDR3 protein: CASSLEGSGYEQYF
J gene: TRBJ2-7; V gene: TRBV29-1; clone size: -; CDR3 protein: CSVEGLAESYEQYF
J gene: TRBJ2-7; V gene: TRBV5-1; clone size: -; CDR3 protein: CASSFDGTGASYEQYF
J gene: TRBJ2-2; V gene: TRBV2; clone size: -; CDR3 protein: CASSREGNTGELFF
J gene: TRBJ2-7; V gene: TRBV28; clone size: -; CDR3 protein: CASSRDSSYEQYF
J gene: TRBJ2-7; V gene: TRBV7-8; clone size: -; CDR3 protein: CASSPLFQGAGEQYF
J gene: TRBJ2-2; V gene: TRBV7-3; clone size: -; CDR3 protein: CASSLNARTGAAGELFF
J gene: TRBJ2-5; V gene: TRBV7-2; clone size: -; CDR3 protein: CASSGSGASGETQYF
J gene: TRBJ2-7; V gene: TRBV10-1; clone size: -; CDR3 protein: CASGRTGDYEQYF
J gene: TRBJ2-3; V gene: TRBV6-6; clone size: -; CDR3 protein: CASSYSGKRDTQYF
J gene: TRBJ1-1; V gene: TRBV4-1; clone size: -; CDR3 protein: CASSLEQGMNTEAFF
J gene: TRBJ2-7; V gene: TRBV20-1; clone size: -; CDR3 protein: CSAPIRRTGTYEQYF
J gene: TRBJ1-5; V gene: TRBV4-3; clone size: -; CDR3 protein: CASSQARASNQPQHF
J gene: TRBJ2-7; V gene: TRBV12-3/TRBV12-4; clone size: -; CDR3 protein: CASQGLNSYEQYF
J gene: TRBJ1-3; V gene: TRBV13; clone size: -; CDR3 protein: CASSVTTGWGQDTIYF
J gene: TRBJ2-7; V gene: TRBV29-1; clone size: -; CDR3 protein: CSVVWGDEQYF
J gene: TRBJ1-1; V gene: TRBV29-1; clone size: -; CDR3 protein: CSVMGSLNTEAFF
J gene: TRBJ2-7; V gene: TRBV28; clone size: -; CDR3 protein: CASSYRDRGPYEQYF
J gene: TRBJ1-3; V gene: TRBV19; clone size: -; CDR3 protein: CASSPRVSGNTIYF
J gene: TRBJ2-7; V gene: TRBV6-1; clone size: -; CDR3 protein: CASSPQLTSGTYEQYF
J gene: TRBJ2-1; V gene: TRBV20-1; clone size: -; CDR3 protein: CSAPPRDYDYNEQFF
J gene: TRBJ1-1; V gene: TRBV5-1; clone size: -; CDR3 protein: CASSLLEGPEAFF
J gene: TRBJ1-2; V gene: TRBV12-3/TRBV12-4; clone size: -; CDR3 protein: CASSSGTDYLYTF
J gene: TRBJ1-5; V gene: TRBV9; clone size: -; CDR3 protein: CASSEGQSNQPQHF
J gene: TRBJ2-2; V gene: TRBV7-2; clone size: -; CDR3 protein: CASSLRVTGELFF
J gene: TRBJ2-1; V gene: TRBV20-1; clone size: -; CDR3 protein: CSARDLGLAGYSYNEQFF
J gene: TRBJ2-6; V gene: TRBV28; clone size: -; CDR3 protein: CASSPPPFLRNSGANVLTF
J gene: TRBJ1-2; V gene: TRBV20-1; clone size: -; CDR3 protein: CSARDWGTQHTGGGYTF
J gene: TRBJ2-7; V gene: TRBV29-1; clone size: -; CDR3 protein: CSVVAETYEQYF
J gene: TRBJ2-3; V gene: TRBV5-1; clone size: -; CDR3 protein: CASSLSRPTSTDTQYF
J gene: TRBJ2-2; V gene: TRBV4-3; clone size: -; CDR3 protein: CASSQYSTGTGELFF
J gene: TRBJ2-5; V gene: TRBV28; clone size: -; CDR3 protein: CASSLFSTPYQETQYF
J gene: TRBJ1-5; V gene: TRBV5-6; clone size: -; CDR3 protein: CASSPSGSQPQHF
J gene: TRBJ2-1; V gene: TRBV20-1; clone size: -; CDR3 protein: CSAPRGRVTHNEQFF
J gene: TRBJ2-5; V gene: TRBV27; clone size: -; CDR3 protein: CASSLSPGGYQETQYF
J gene: TRBJ1-1; V gene: TRBV3-1; clone size: -; CDR3 protein: CASSQGVCGVLAEAFF
J gene: TRBJ1-4; V gene: TRBV11-2; clone size: -; CDR3 protein: CASSSGTGREKLFF
J gene: TRBJ1-2; V gene: TRBV6-5; clone size: -; CDR3 protein: CASSPGTGEWGGYTF
J gene: TRBJ1-1; V gene: TRBV30; clone size: medium-sized; CDR3 protein: CAWTISGFRSEAFF
J gene: TRBJ2-7; V gene: TRBV28; clone size: -; CDR3 protein: CASSPPTGQGYSEQYF
J gene: TRBJ2-2; V gene: TRBV29-1; clone size: -; CDR3 protein: CSVEDGTGELFF
J gene: TRBJ2-7; V gene: TRBV10-3; clone size: -; CDR3 protein: CAISETGGSYEQYF
J gene: TRBJ2-5; V gene: TRBV7-2; clone size: -; CDR3 protein: CASSLEWPRGETQYF
J gene: TRBJ2-7; V gene: TRBV20-1; clone size: -; CDR3 protein: CSARDRLRGEQYF
J gene: TRBJ2-1; V gene: TRBV7-9; clone size: -; CDR3 protein: CASSLGATTYNEQFF
J gene: TRBJ2-2; V gene: TRBV20-1; clone size: -; CDR3 protein: CSARGVAGAPGELFF